The sequence of this T cell receptor (beta chain) was determined in a study of cytomegalovirus exposure and HLA in healthy donors. The CDR3 is 13 amino acids. V lost 6 bases and J 5 bases, leaving 13 bases between the germline ends. Germline-derived CDR1 and CDR2 are MNHNY and SVGAGI (reference sequence). The PCR was carried out with 60 Vbeta primers and 13 Jbeta primers. Produced via immunoSEQ multiplex PCR; TCRdb's table is partial and in-frame only. Seen here are approximately 100,000 clones, around 80% observed once, and the top ten hold 2% to 2.5%. Findings of the study overall: Later analysis demonstrated an association between a missense DCLRE1C variant and TCR beta V- and J-gene trimming.

As regards this clone: Its matching antigen is unknown.

This TCR derives from a man between 18 and 29 years old in good health and CMV-seronegative. The chain links TRBV6-6 to TRBJ2-5; weak D call: TRBD2 (5 bases). The specimen sequenced was PBMCs. The DNA for the CDR3 is TGTGCCAGCAGCAAACTAGACCCTGAGACCCAGTACTTC. As protein: CASSKLDPETQYF.